These T cell receptor beta chains were read from a single sample in a study of cytomegalovirus exposure and HLA in healthy donors. Profiled with immunoSEQ multiplex PCR; TCRdb holds only in-frame clones, not every one. Among about 120,000 clones listed, 72% were seen once. The source material was PBMCs. Receptors originate from a man aged 25-40 years in good health and CMV-seronegative. Each CDR3 is given with its conserved first and last residue. D genes are given only for firm matches. The size field is filled for only some rows; it gives once, few, many or a size class.

j_call | v_call | clone_size | d_call | cdr3_aa
TRBJ1-3 | TRBV11-2 | NA | NA | CASSLDFAGYSGNTIYF
TRBJ2-7 | TRBV6-6 | NA | NA | CASSPGTLSIEQYF
TRBJ2-1 | TRBV7-2 | NA | NA | CASSLARYEQFF
NA | TRBV7-6 | NA | TRBD1 | CASSPDRVLGEQYF
TRBJ2-5 | TRBV28 | NA | TRBD2 | CASRTSGAYQETQYF
TRBJ2-3 | TRBV4-1 | once | TRBD1 | CASSPRDRGLYRDTQYF
TRBJ2-1 | TRBV27 | NA | TRBD1 | CASSFTGTGGNEQFF
TRBJ1-2 | TRBV27 | NA | NA | CASSSRGGYGYTF
TRBJ2-7 | TRBV2 | NA | NA | CASSEGVIQGLIF
TRBJ2-2 | TRBV9 | NA | TRBD1 | CASSATFGQGTGELFF
TRBJ2-7 | TRBV5-4 | few | TRBD1 | CASSSGDRGYHEQYF
TRBJ1-4 | TRBV29-1 | NA | NA | CSVRLEKLFF
TRBJ2-7 | TRBV28 | NA | TRBD2 | CASSLIRLAGEQYF
TRBJ1-2 | TRBV2 | NA | NA | CASSVRTRDTF
TRBJ1-2 | TRBV7-8 | NA | TRBD1 | CASTAPGQAPVGYTF
TRBJ2-7 | TRBV29-1 | NA | NA | CSVGGTGGYEQYF
TRBJ2-5 | TRBV9 | few | TRBD2 | CASSQSSGETQYF
TRBJ2-7 | TRBV9 | NA | TRBD2 | CASSVGEETSGLQGYEQYF
TRBJ1-2 | TRBV9 | few | NA | CASSASGGTFYGYTF
TRBJ1-4 | TRBV19 | NA | TRBD1 | CASSARDRGDEKLFF
TRBJ2-5 | TRBV6-5 | NA | NA | CASRTRGPQETQYF
TRBJ2-7 | TRBV28 | NA | NA | CASSPQDEQYF
TRBJ1-2 | TRBV7-3 | NA | NA | CASSLSGLGGYTF
TRBJ2-7 | TRBV6-5 | medium-sized | NA | CASSFLGEQYF
TRBJ2-7 | TRBV6-5 | NA | TRBD1 | CASRHRGPNYEQYF
NA | TRBV27 | NA | NA | CASSLVFQTGYGEQYF
TRBJ2-2 | TRBV7-7 | NA | NA | CASSLSYTTGELFF
TRBJ1-5 | TRBV10-3 | NA | NA | CAISESGQGVSNQPQHF
TRBJ2-1 | TRBV14 | NA | NA | CASSPLSTSYNEQFF
TRBJ2-3 | TRBV28 | NA | TRBD2 | CASSPRVAGDNTDTQYF
TRBJ2-4 | TRBV11-3 | NA | NA | CASSPIRAPGDGWDKNIQYF
TRBJ1-1 | TRBV2 | NA | NA | CASSEDGPSLEAFF
TRBJ1-4 | TRBV4-3 | NA | NA | CASSQGDSNEKLFF
TRBJ2-7 | TRBV2 | few | TRBD2 | CASSEGGGAGVYEQYF
TRBJ1-2 | TRBV19 | NA | NA | CASSFWRVDEYGYTF
TRBJ2-5 | TRBV9 | once | TRBD2 | CASSGLSGGAGETQYF
TRBJ1-2 | TRBV15 | NA | NA | CATSPPLPGSLSDGYTF
TRBJ2-3 | TRBV5-4 | NA | TRBD2 | CASSLSSGGTDTQYF
TRBJ2-1 | TRBV27 | once | TRBD2 | CASSLSSGVLINEQFF
TRBJ1-4 | TRBV7-9 | NA | NA | CASSLGFIGKLFF
TRBJ2-7 | TRBV13 | NA | NA | CASSLGPGIRGEQYF
TRBJ2-7 | TRBV6-5 | NA | TRBD1 | CASRGTGGTYEQYF